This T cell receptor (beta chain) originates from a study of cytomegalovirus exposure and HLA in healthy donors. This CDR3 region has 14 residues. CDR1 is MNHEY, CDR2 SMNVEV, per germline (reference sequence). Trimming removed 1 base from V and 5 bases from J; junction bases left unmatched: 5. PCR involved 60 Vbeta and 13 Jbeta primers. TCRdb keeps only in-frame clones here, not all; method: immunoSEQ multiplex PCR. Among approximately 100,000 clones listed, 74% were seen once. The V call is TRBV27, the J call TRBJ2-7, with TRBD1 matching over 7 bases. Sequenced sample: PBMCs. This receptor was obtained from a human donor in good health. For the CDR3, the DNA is TGTGCCAGCAGTTTATTACAGGGGTCCCACGAGCAGTACTTC. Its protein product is CASSLLQGSHEQYF.